Following are 5 T cell receptor beta chains from one sample sequenced in a study of blood T cell repertoires in COVID-19. TCRdb's table, derived via immunoSEQ multiplex PCR, lists solely in-frame clones and lacks some. Of roughly 360,000 clones in the sample, roughly 90% are singletons; the top ten hold approximately 1%. Sequencing was performed on PBMCs or T cells enriched from blood (not recorded which). The receptor source for this set is a woman aged 25 to 45 with acute COVID-19.

This chain joins TRBV5-4 and TRBJ1-1; tentatively, D is TRBD1 (6 bases). Germline lookup yields CDR1 SGHNT and CDR2 YYREEE (reference sequence). The V gene lost 2 bases and the J gene lost 2 bases, with 13 bases spanning the gap. The CDR3 sequence is 15 residues long. The CDR3 DNA sequence: TGTGCCAGCAGCTTCCAAGGGGGTCGCAACACTGAAGCTTTCTTT. Translating gives CASSFQGGRNTEAFF.

The V and J genes are TRBV5-1 and TRBJ2-1, with 9 bases that match TRBD2. CDR3 length: 16 residues. V shed 1 base and J 7 bases; nucleotides not matched to a gene: 9. Germline V gene lookup returns CDR1 SGHRS and CDR2 YFSETQ. The CDR3 reads CASSLSRGGARNEQFF. The CDR3 DNA sequence: TGCGCCAGCAGCTTGTCTCGCGGGGGGGCCAGGAATGAGCAGTTCTTC.

The chain has TRBV7-8 and TRBJ2-2, with D unclear. Looked up from germline, CDR1 is SGHVS and CDR2 is FQNEAQ. Trimming stripped 5 bases from V and 4 bases from J, with 17 bases between. The CDR3 consists of 16 residues. CDR3 in DNA: TGTGCCAGCAGCCGCCTGGTCGCCTCGGGCACCGGGGAGCTGTTTTTT. It translates to CASSRLVASGTGELFF.

This sequence joins TRBV13 and TRBJ1-4, with a possible D match to TRBD1 (5 bases). CDR3 length: 18 residues. Deletions cut 1 base from V and 0 bases from J, with 15 bases between. Germline V gene lookup returns CDR1 PRHDT and CDR2 FYEKMQ (reference sequence). The CDR3: CASSLERKGGATNEKLFF. CDR3 DNA sequence: TGTGCCAGCAGCTTAGAGCGAAAAGGAGGGGCAACTAATGAAAAACTGTTTTTT. Complete variable domain (other parts from reference TRBV13 and TRBJ1-4): AAGVIQSPRHLIKEKRETATLKCYPIPRHDTVYWYQQGPGQDPQFLISFYEKMQSDKGSIPDRFSAQQFSDYHSELNMSSLELGDSALYFCASSLERKGGATNEKLFFGSGTQLSVL.

This rearrangement joins TRBV25-1 to TRBJ2-6; D gene ambiguous. Germline values: CDR1 MGHDK, CDR2 SYGVNS. CDR3 length equals 16 residues. V lost 5 bases and J lost 2, with 13 bases in between. The CDR3, as DNA: TGTGCCAGCAGTCCCCAACAGAGACCTGGGGCCAACGTCCTGACTTTC. Its protein is CASSPQQRPGANVLTF.